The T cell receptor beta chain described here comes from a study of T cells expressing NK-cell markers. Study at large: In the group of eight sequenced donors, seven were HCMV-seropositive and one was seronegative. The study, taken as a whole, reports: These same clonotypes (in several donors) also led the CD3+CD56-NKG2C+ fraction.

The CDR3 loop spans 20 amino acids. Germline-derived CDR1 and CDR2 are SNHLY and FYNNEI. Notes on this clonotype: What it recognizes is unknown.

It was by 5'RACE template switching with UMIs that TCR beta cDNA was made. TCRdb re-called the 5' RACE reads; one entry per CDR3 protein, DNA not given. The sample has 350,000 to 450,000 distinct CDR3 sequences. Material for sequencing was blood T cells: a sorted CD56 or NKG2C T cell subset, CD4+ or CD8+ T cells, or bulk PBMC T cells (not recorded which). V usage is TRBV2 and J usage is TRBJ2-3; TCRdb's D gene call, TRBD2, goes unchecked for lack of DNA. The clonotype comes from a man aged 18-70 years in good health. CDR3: CASSKGDTGTSGGWTDTQYF.